This T cell receptor (beta chain) originates from a study of shared clonotypes between healthy human individuals. Study background: CD4 naive and memory got three plates each, CD8 naive two, CD8 memory one. Study findings and constraints: Enrolling few donors narrowed the genetic and exposure-history diversity that was represented. Despite large depth, rarefaction showed incomplete sorted-subset sequencing.

In the case of this clone: Its target is unknown.

Germline CDR1 is SGHRS and CDR2 is YFSETQ. The V end was cut by 2 bases, the J end by 5 bases, with 17 bases between. The CDR3 covers 16 residues. Clones were sequenced by immunoSEQ multiplex PCR, and TCRdb holds only the in-frame ones, with some missing. The sample holds some 900,000 clones, 76% seen once. V usage is TRBV5-1 and J usage is TRBJ2-1; TRBD1 or TRBD2 may be the D gene (5 bases each). Sample: memory CD4+ T cells sorted from blood. As for subset: CD45RA-negative fraction. The sequence was obtained from a man younger than 30 in good health. As DNA, the CDR3 is TGCGCCAGCAGCTTAGCAGCAGGGACCGTTCACAATGAGCAGTTCTTC. Protein product: CASSLAAGTVHNEQFF.